The 9 T cell receptor beta chains presented below share a single source sample, sequenced in a study of blood T cell repertoires in COVID-19. Assay: immunoSEQ multiplex PCR; the TCRdb copy retains only in-frame clones and omits some. The sample contains fewer than 180,000 clones, 65% to 90% of which appear only once. The source material was peripheral blood. These receptors all come from a man between 65 and 80 years old with acute or convalescent COVID-19.

This rearrangement joins TRBV7-2 to TRBJ2-3; TRBD2 matches at 11 bases. The CDR3 totals 16 residues. V was clipped by 0 bases and J by 5 bases; unmatched bases: 4. CDR1 SGHTA and CDR2 FQGNSA come from the germline V gene. CDR3 in amino acids: CASSLANGLAGDTQYF. The CDR3 bases are TGTGCCAGCAGCTTAGCGAATGGACTAGCGGGAGATACGCAGTATTTT.

The V and J genes are TRBV29-1 and TRBJ2-3; 11 nucleotides agree with TRBD1. The CDR3 length is 14 residues. CDR1 and CDR2 from the germline V gene are SQVTM and ANQGSEA. V lost 6 bases, J lost 1 base, and 3 bases stayed unmatched. The CDR3 DNA reads TGCAGCGTCGGACAGGGGGCGGGCACAGATACGCAGTATTTT. Encoded protein: CSVGQGAGTDTQYF.

Comment on this clone: At the DNA level, this CDR3 is encoded by other sequences in the same sample as well. V usage is TRBV5-1 and J usage is TRBJ2-5; 7 positions match TRBD2. The CDR3 is made up of 14 amino acids. Per the germline V gene, CDR1 is SGHRS and CDR2 is YFSETQ. V shed 1 base and J 2 bases; nucleotides not matched to a gene: 2. The CDR3 sequence is CASSLLGGQETQYF. Here the CDR3 DNA reads TGCGCCAGCAGCTTGTTGGGGGGGCAAGAGACCCAGTACTTC.

The chain joins TRBV2 to TRBJ2-3, with D unresolved. The CDR3 runs to 14 residues. Looked up from germline, CDR1 is SNHLY and CDR2 is FYNNEI. V was clipped by 1 base and J by 0 bases, with 5 bases between them. DNA of the CDR3: TGTGCCAGCAGTGAAGGGCGGAGCACAGATACGCAGTATTTT. This encodes CASSEGRSTDTQYF.

DNA of the CDR3: TGCGCCAGCAGCTTTTCAGGGGCGGACTCTGGAAACACCATATATTTT. Translation gives CASSFSGADSGNTIYF. The chain carries TRBV5-1 and TRBJ1-3; a weak D match, TRBD1 (6 bases). V dropped 2 bases and J dropped 0 bases, with 12 bases sitting between them. CDR1 is SGHRS, CDR2 YFSETQ, per germline. The CDR3 is 16 amino acids.

J is TRBJ2-2 and V is TRBV11-3, with TRBD1 identical over 7 bases. Germline V gene lookup returns CDR1 SGHNT and CDR2 YENEEA. Trimming took 5 bases from V and 3 from J; bases not matched to a gene: 6. The CDR3 extends over 15 amino acids. CDR3 DNA: TGTGCCAGCAGCCCCCGGACAGGCGACACCGGGGAGCTGTTTTTT. This sequence encodes CASSPRTGDTGELFF.

V and J are TRBV28 and TRBJ2-1, with 11 bases lining up with TRBD2. The germline gives CDR1 MDHEN, CDR2 SYDVKM. The ends lost 2 bases at V and 5 bases at J; junction bases unmatched: 5. The CDR3 is made up of 16 amino acids. For the CDR3, the DNA is TGTGCCAGCAGTTTAGGCGGGACTAGCGGACACAATGAGCAGTTCTTC. Translation gives CASSLGGTSGHNEQFF.

The chain uses TRBV9 and TRBJ1-1; the match to TRBD1 covers 10 bases. The V segment lost 1 base and the J segment 0 bases; nucleotides outside the gene matches: 9. The CDR3 runs 18 residues. Germline values: CDR1 SGDLS, CDR2 YYNGEE. CDR3 DNA: TGTGCCAGCAGCGTAAGTACGGGGACAGGGGACATGAACACTGAAGCTTTCTTT. Its protein is CASSVSTGTGDMNTEAFF.

V is TRBV2 and J is TRBJ2-6; no reliable D call. The CDR3 consists of 13 residues. V lost 6 bases and J 0 bases, leaving 3 bases between the germline ends. Germline values: CDR1 SNHLY, CDR2 FYNNEI. Here the CDR3 reads CASRASGANVLTF. CDR3 in DNA: TGTGCCAGCAGGGCCTCTGGGGCCAACGTCCTGACTTTC.